The 29 T cell receptor beta chains below were found in one sample sequenced in a study of a mutant IDH1 vaccine in newly diagnosed glioma. The time point is: week 35, safety follow-up. In every dose of vaccine, 300 ug of mutant IDH1 20-mer peptide was given alongside topical imiquimod. This table comes from immunoSEQ multiplex PCR, and its TCRdb copy is limited to in-frame clones, with some not included. The repertoire has about 69,000 clones, around 84% of them found once; the top ten carry approximately 2%. These receptors have no identified antigens. Sequenced material: PBMCs, taken from a glioma patient whose treatment included an IDH1 peptide vaccine. The receptors come from a man under 40 with glioma.

The CDR3 sequence: CASIYPGQGGEKLFF. DNA of the CDR3: TGTGCCAGCATCTACCCGGGACAGGGAGGTGAAAAACTGTTTTTT. This chain connects TRBV28 to TRBJ1-4; 9 bases agree with TRBD1. Germline V gives CDR1 MDHEN, CDR2 SYDVKM. V shed 7 bases and J 7 bases; nucleotides not matched to a gene: 10. There are 15 residues in the CDR3.

This clone has a handful of counts. The rearrangement links TRBV30 to TRBJ1-6, with 9 bases lining up with TRBD1. Trimming at V came to 0 bases and at J to 6 bases, leaving 6 bases not matched to a gene. CDR3 length: 16 residues. Germline V gives CDR1 GTSNPN, CDR2 SVGIG (reference sequence). As DNA, the CDR3 is TGTGCCTGGAGTGTAACAGGGGGCTTTAGTAATTCACCCCTCCACTTT. As protein: CAWSVTGGFSNSPLHF.

The V call is TRBV19, the J call TRBJ2-1; possible D gene TRBD2, 5 bases. Germline V lookup: CDR1 LNHDA, CDR2 SQIVND (reference sequence). V was clipped by 5 bases and J by 7 bases, with 9 bases between them. The CDR3 has 12 amino acids. CDR3 nucleotides: TGTGCCAGTAGTGTCGGCGGGAATGAGCAGTTCTTC. Translation gives CASSVGGNEQFF. Full variable domain (remainder filled in from reference TRBV19 and TRBJ2-1): DGGITQSPKYLFRKEGQNVTLSCEQNLNHDAMYWYRQDPGQGLRLIYYSQIVNDFQKGDIAEGYSVSREKKESFPLTVTSAQKNPTAFYLCASSVGGNEQFFGPGTRLTVL.

This sequence joins TRBV7-2 and TRBJ2-2, with D hard to call. Germline V CDR1 and CDR2: SGHTA, FQGNSA. Trimming pared 3 bases from V and 0 bases from J, leaving 11 bases between. This CDR3 is built from 16 residues. CDR3 DNA sequence: TGTGCCAGCAGCTTTCGTTCCGGTCCGAACACCGGGGAGCTGTTTTTT. Amino acid sequence: CASSFRSGPNTGELFF.

The rearrangement links TRBV7-9 to TRBJ1-1, with a possible D match to TRBD1 (5 bases). The CDR3 extends over 13 amino acids. CDR1 SEHNR and CDR2 FQNEAQ come from the germline V gene (reference sequence). V was trimmed by 7 bases and J by 2 bases, leaving 11 bases between them. CDR3 coding DNA: TGTGCCAGCACCCCCCAGGGAAACACTGAAGCTTTCTTT. Its protein is CASTPQGNTEAFF. Full variable domain (remainder filled in from reference TRBV7-9 and TRBJ1-1): DTGVSQNPRHKITKRGQNVTFRCDPISEHNRLYWYRQTLGQGPEFLTYFQNEAQLEKSRLLSDRFSAERPKGSFSTLEIQRTEQGDSAMYLCASTPQGNTEAFFGQGTRLTVV.

The V call is TRBV5-4, the J call TRBJ2-3; 9 bases are a match to TRBD1. Per the germline V gene, CDR1 is SGHNT and CDR2 is YYREEE (reference sequence). The CDR3 consists of 16 residues. V was pared by 2 bases and J by 1 base, with 5 bases of the junction left unmatched. CDR3 loop: CASSFVRDRGTDTQYF. The CDR3, as DNA: TGTGCCAGCAGCTTCGTACGGGACAGGGGCACAGATACGCAGTATTTT. Using reference TRBV5-4 and TRBJ2-3 for the parts outside the CDR3, the full variable domain is ETGVTQSPTHLIKTRGQQVTLRCSSQSGHNTVSWYQQALGQGPQFIFQYYREEENGRGNFPPRFSGLQFPNYSSELNVNALELDDSALYLCASSFVRDRGTDTQYFGPGTRLTVL.

The chain has TRBV28 and TRBJ2-7; 9 nucleotides line up with TRBD1. Germline trimming cut 5 bases from V and 7 bases from J; bases unmatched to any gene: 12. The CDR3 contains 15 residues. Germline V gene lookup returns CDR1 MDHEN and CDR2 SYDVKM. CDR3 protein: CASSPRTGVREEQYF. CDR3 nucleotide sequence: TGTGCCAGCAGTCCCAGGACAGGGGTGAGAGAAGAGCAGTACTTC. Supplemented by reference TRBV28 and TRBJ2-7, the full variable domain reads DVKVTQSSRYLVKRTGEKVFLECVQDMDHENMFWYRQDPGLGLRLIYFSYDVKMKEKGDIPEGYSVSREKKERFSLILESASTNQTSMYLCASSPRTGVREEQYFGPGTRLTVT.

The rearrangement joins TRBV5-1 to TRBJ2-3; TRBD1 is a possible D gene (6 bases). The V end was cut by 5 bases, the J end by 5 bases, with 15 bases between. This CDR3 region has 14 residues. Germline lookup yields CDR1 SGHRS and CDR2 YFSETQ. CDR3 DNA: TGCGCCAGCAGTTACGGGACAAGGGAAGATACGCAGTATTTT. It codes for CASSYGTREDTQYF.

This chain links TRBV4-1 with TRBJ2-1; D gene ambiguous. Germline V gene sequence: CDR1 MGHRA, CDR2 YSYEKL. The CDR3 sequence is 14 residues long. The germline V and J ends were trimmed by 1 base and 4 bases, with 8 bases remaining between them. The CDR3 sequence: CASSQVLRYNEQFF. CDR3 sequence (DNA): TGCGCCAGCAGCCAAGTATTAAGATACAATGAGCAGTTCTTC.

This clone was seen a handful of times. V and J are TRBV28 and TRBJ1-5; 7 bases agree with TRBD1. Germline CDR1 is MDHEN and CDR2 is SYDVKM. The CDR3 has 12 residues. V was pared by 11 bases and J by 7 bases, with 8 bases of the junction left unmatched. CDR3 loop: CAGGTVGQPQHF. As DNA, the CDR3 is TGTGCCGGGGGGACAGTGGGGCAGCCCCAGCATTTT.

The V gene is TRBV11-2, the J gene TRBJ1-2, with D maybe TRBD1 (6 bases). Trimming cost V 2 bases and J 5 bases, with 12 bases left between them. The CDR3 extends over 14 amino acids. Germline-derived CDR1 and CDR2 are SGHAT and FQNNGV. The CDR3 nucleotides read TGTGCCAGCAGCTTATGGGCAGGGGAGTATGGCTACACCTTC. Its protein product is CASSLWAGEYGYTF.

The chain is built from TRBV18 and TRBJ1-1, with TRBD1 matching over 8 bases. This CDR3 is built from 16 residues. V trimming: 2 bases; J trimming: 1 base; junction bases outside the gene matches: 6. Germline V gives CDR1 KGHSH, CDR2 LQKENI. CDR3 region: CASSPTGDRGNTEAFF. CDR3 DNA: TGTGCCAGCTCACCAACGGGAGACAGGGGGAACACTGAAGCTTTCTTT.

V gene TRBV5-1 combines with J gene TRBJ2-1; D is uncertain. The CDR3 is made up of 14 amino acids. Per the germline V gene, CDR1 is SGHRS and CDR2 is YFSETQ. V was pared by 0 bases and J by 3 bases, with 7 bases between. CDR3 region: CASSLVGRYNEQFF. Written as DNA, the CDR3 is TGCGCCAGCAGCTTGGTCGGCCGCTACAATGAGCAGTTCTTC.

V and J are TRBV7-8 and TRBJ1-4; 9 bases map to TRBD1. CDR1 and CDR2 from the germline V gene are SGHVS and FQNEAQ. J lost 8 bases, V lost 5 bases, and 6 bases had no gene match. The CDR3 is made up of 14 amino acids. CDR3 sequence reads: CASSAGTGLEKLFF. DNA of the CDR3: TGTGCCAGCAGCGCGGGGACAGGGCTAGAAAAACTGTTTTTT.

The chain employs TRBV5-4 and TRBJ2-5; 12 nucleotides agree with TRBD2. Germline V gene sequence: CDR1 SGHNT, CDR2 YYREEE (reference sequence). The junction had 5 bases not matched to a gene; V was cut back by 4 bases and J by 1 base. This CDR3 region has 16 residues. CDR3 sequence reads: CASSPGLAGSQETQYF. DNA for the CDR3: TGTGCCAGCAGCCCAGGACTAGCGGGGAGCCAAGAGACCCAGTACTTC. The complete variable domain, with remaining parts taken from reference TRBV5-4 and TRBJ2-5, reads ETGVTQSPTHLIKTRGQQVTLRCSSQSGHNTVSWYQQALGQGPQFIFQYYREEENGRGNFPPRFSGLQFPNYSSELNVNALELDDSALYLCASSPGLAGSQETQYFGPGTRLLVL.

This sequence joins TRBV5-1 and TRBJ2-3; the match to TRBD2 covers 7 bases. The ends lost 3 bases at V and 2 bases at J; junction bases unmatched: 9. In germline, CDR1 is SGHRS, CDR2 YFSETQ. This CDR3 contains 16 residues. This chain's CDR3 is CASSSERGGDTDTQYF. CDR3 bases: TGCGCCAGCAGCTCTGAACGGGGAGGGGACACAGATACGCAGTATTTT.

This rearrangement joins TRBV6-4 to TRBJ2-1; D is unclear. Germline V lookup: CDR1 MRHNA, CDR2 SNTAGT. This CDR3 region has 15 residues. Trimming removed 0 bases at V and 8 bases at J, with 14 bases between. Written as DNA, the CDR3 is TGTGCCAGCAGTGACTCGACGGCGGATGTCGATGAGCAGTTCTTC. Translated, it gives CASSDSTADVDEQFF.

The J gene is TRBJ2-1, the V gene TRBV15, with no clear D. The ends were cut back, 1 base at V and 5 bases at J, with 9 bases in the middle. Germline V gene lookup returns CDR1 LNHNV and CDR2 YYDKDF (reference sequence). The CDR3 sequence is 14 residues long. The CDR3 nucleotides are TGTGCCACCAGCAGAGTCCACCGGGACAATGAGCAGTTCTTC. Protein product: CATSRVHRDNEQFF.

The chain uses TRBV10-2 and TRBJ2-2; 10 nucleotides align to TRBD2. CDR3 length: 15 amino acids. Germline V lookup: CDR1 WSHSY, CDR2 SAAADI. Unmatched junction bases numbered 6, after V lost 4 bases and J lost 7 bases. CDR3: CASSASGGGNGELFF. The CDR3 bases are TGCGCCAGCAGTGCCAGCGGGGGGGGAAACGGGGAGCTGTTTTTT.

This chain connects TRBV4-2 to TRBJ2-3; 16 nucleotides match TRBD2. The germline CDR1 and CDR2 sequences are LGHNA and YNFKEQ. This CDR3 has 18 amino acids. V lost 3 bases and J lost 2; bases outside the gene matches: 5. CDR3 nucleotide sequence: TGTGCCAGCAGCCAGGGACTAGCGGGAGGGCCCAACACAGATACGCAGTATTTT. Translating it yields CASSQGLAGGPNTDTQYF.

The chain carries TRBV29-1 and TRBJ1-2; 8 bases map to TRBD1. The CDR3 is 16 amino acids. The junction had 15 bases not matched to a gene; V was cut back by 5 bases and J by 4 bases. Germline V gives CDR1 SQVTM, CDR2 ANQGSEA. CDR3 DNA: TGCAGCGTTCACCGTCCCCTTTCCACAGGGGGCTATGGCTACACCTTC. Its protein product is CSVHRPLSTGGYGYTF.

The chain uses TRBV28 and TRBJ1-1; D is undetermined. The CDR3 loop spans 15 amino acids. CDR1 is MDHEN and CDR2 is SYDVKM in the germline V gene. The ends were cut back, 5 bases at V and 3 bases at J, with 16 bases in the middle. As DNA, the CDR3 is TGTGCCAGCAGTCTTCCGACACTGGAGGACACTGAAGCTTTCTTT. Translated, it gives CASSLPTLEDTEAFF.

With respect to this clone: The same CDR3 arises from other DNA sequences in this sample as well. The V call is TRBV6-1, the J call TRBJ2-1; TRBD1 aligns across 9 bases. The ends lost 2 bases at V and 4 bases at J; junction bases unmatched: 6. This CDR3 is 16 amino acids long. The germline CDR1 and CDR2 sequences are MNHNS and SASEGT. DNA of the CDR3: TGTGCCAGCAGTGAACAGCCCGGACAGGGGTACAATGAGCAGTTCTTC. Translating gives CASSEQPGQGYNEQFF.

The chain employs TRBV2 and TRBJ1-2, with D maybe TRBD1 (6 bases). The CDR3 consists of 12 residues. V dropped 9 bases and J dropped 6 bases, with 14 bases sitting between them. Germline CDR1 and CDR2: SNHLY and FYNNEI. The CDR3 region is CASRRDMNGYTF. As DNA, the CDR3 is TGTGCCAGTCGACGGGACATGAATGGCTACACCTTC.

The J gene is TRBJ2-3, the V gene TRBV5-8, with a possible D match to TRBD2 (5 bases). The CDR3 is 18 amino acids. V lost 0 bases to trimming and J lost 2 bases, with 19 bases between them. Germline V gene lookup returns CDR1 SGHTS and CDR2 YDEGEE. CDR3 loop: CASSLGSHSTRITDTQYF. The CDR3, as DNA: TGTGCCAGCAGCTTGGGATCCCACTCCACTAGGATCACAGATACGCAGTATTTT.

CDR3 in DNA: TGTGCCAGCAGCCAGGGAGGGTTTGCGACCCAGTACTTC. Its protein product is CASSQGGFATQYF. This chain joins TRBV14 and TRBJ2-5; 7 nucleotides align to TRBD2. The CDR3 runs 13 residues. V dropped 3 bases and J dropped 7; count of bases not matched to a gene: 5. From germline, CDR1 is SGHDN and CDR2 FVKESK. The full variable domain, with the rest looked up from reference TRBV14 and TRBJ2-5, is EAGVTQFPSHSVIEKGQTVTLRCDPISGHDNLYWYRRVMGKEIKFLLHFVKESKQDESGMPNNRFLAERTGGTYSTLKVQPAELEDSGVYFCASSQGGFATQYFGPGTRLLVL.

This clone appeared a single time. The genes are TRBV28 and TRBJ1-4; 10 bases agree with TRBD1. In germline, CDR1 is MDHEN, CDR2 SYDVKM. CDR3 size: 16 residues. The V and J ends lost 4 bases and 11 bases, in that order; junction bases with no gene match: 13. The chain's CDR3 is CASSSTGQGLTGKLFF. The CDR3 nucleotides are TGTGCCAGCAGTTCAACGGGACAGGGGCTTACTGGGAAACTGTTTTTT.

This clone was recorded once. The genes are TRBV7-2 and TRBJ1-5, with D perhaps TRBD1 (6 bases). The CDR3 consists of 16 residues. Trimming left V 5 bases short and J 1 base short, with 15 bases between. CDR1 SGHTA and CDR2 FQGNSA come from the germline V gene. In DNA form, the CDR3 reads TGTGCCAGCAGCGCCCAGTGGGGGGGCAGCAATCAGCCCCAGCATTTT. Encoded protein: CASSAQWGGSNQPQHF.

This clone turned up a few times. The rearrangement uses TRBV6-1 and TRBJ2-7; TRBD2 agrees at 8 bases. The CDR3 consists of 15 residues. Germline V gene sequence: CDR1 MNHNS, CDR2 SASEGT. Trimming at V came to 5 bases and at J to 3 bases, leaving 9 bases not matched to a gene. The CDR3 is CASSSRAGANYEQYF. CDR3 coding DNA: TGTGCCAGCAGTTCTAGAGCGGGGGCAAACTACGAGCAGTACTTC.